Described below is a single T cell receptor (beta chain) sequence and its context. This sample was taken from a study of cytomegalovirus exposure and HLA in healthy donors. While unrecorded immune exposures were likely, the donors were nominally healthy when sampled. The V end was cut by 9 bases, the J end by 2 bases, with 13 bases between. Germline V CDR1 and CDR2: LNHDA, SQIVND (reference sequence). CDR3 length: 13 residues. PCR amplification relied on 60 Vbeta primers (plus 13 Jbeta primers). Libraries were prepared by immunoSEQ multiplex PCR; TCRdb keeps only in-frame clonotypes and omits some of them. The sample includes 100,000 or so clones, 65% to 80% of them seen just once.

The source of this sequence is a man aged 40-49 years in good health and CMV-seropositive. The genes are TRBV19 and TRBJ1-2; D gene unclear. The specimen was PBMCs. The DNA for the CDR3 is TGTGCCAGCTTGAACAAGTACAACTATGGCTACACCTTC. Translating it yields CASLNKYNYGYTF.